A few counts support the clone carrying this T cell receptor (beta chain). What it binds is unknown. It was with unique molecular identifiers that the TCRbeta library was prepared. Each CDR3 protein is one row after TCRdb ran MiXCR on the PCR reads. The sample lists a few hundred thousand distinct CDR3 sequences; 9.5% to 13% were seen once. There are 15 residues in the CDR3. The trim removed 2 bases at V and 3 bases at J, leaving 7 bases unmatched. Per germline, CDR1 SGHRS and CDR2 YFSETQ. This record comes from a study of T-cell reconstitution after alpha-beta-depleted transplantation in children. Findings and caveats of the study: By about two months after transplant, alpha-beta T cells reportedly arose from several hundred graft clones that had expanded. T cells produced anew were the main source of T-cell counts and diversity one year after transplant.

This receptor was taken from a boy under two years old with acute myeloid leukemia, due to receive a stem cell transplant. The sample here was PBMCs, taken before TCRalphabeta/CD19-depleted stem cell transplant. J is TRBJ2-7 and V is TRBV5-1; 8 bases align to TRBD1. The CDR3 nucleotides are TGCGCCAGCAGCTTCTATCCAGGGGGCGGCTACGAGCAGTACTTC. It is translated as CASSFYPGGGYEQYF.